Following are 20 T cell receptor beta chains from one sample sequenced in a study of a mutant IDH1 vaccine in newly diagnosed glioma. Method: immunoSEQ multiplex PCR; TCRdb's copy keeps in-frame clones and lacks some. The sample consists of roughly 120,000 clones, 85% to 90% of them appearing once. Time point defined: week 11, during vaccination. The vaccine gave 300 ug of a 20-mer mutant IDH1 peptide subcutaneously per dose. Their recognized antigens are unknown. The material sequenced was PBMCs, taken from a glioma patient whose treatment included an IDH1 peptide vaccine. The receptors stem from a woman in her forties or fifties with glioma.

This chain uses TRBV4-2 with TRBJ2-1, with 11 bases identical to TRBD2. Germline V lookup: CDR1 LGHNA, CDR2 YNFKEQ. J lost 7 bases, V lost 5 bases, and 10 bases had no gene match. This CDR3 comprises 16 residues. CDR3 sequence: CASSDSGRGPGNEQFF. The DNA of the CDR3 is TGTGCCAGCAGCGATAGCGGGAGGGGCCCCGGGAATGAGCAGTTCTTC.

J is TRBJ2-2 and V is TRBV27; D unresolved. V was cut by 4 bases and J by 6 bases, with 0 bases left in between. There are 10 residues in the CDR3. Germline V lookup: CDR1 MNHEY, CDR2 SMNVEV (reference sequence). CDR3 loop: CASSSGELFF. DNA of the CDR3: TGTGCCAGCAGTTCCGGGGAGCTGTTTTTT.

V usage is TRBV5-1 and J usage is TRBJ2-7; TRBD1 matches at 7 bases. Germline values: CDR1 SGHRS, CDR2 YFSETQ. The trim removed 7 bases at V and 4 bases at J, leaving 5 bases unmatched. The CDR3 is 12 amino acids. The CDR3 reads CASQGGGYEQYF. For the CDR3, the DNA is TGCGCCAGCCAAGGGGGCGGATACGAGCAGTACTTC.

CDR3 loop: CASSYPGGSSYEQYF. CDR3 bases: TGTGCCAGCAGTTACCCGGGGGGCAGCTCCTACGAGCAGTACTTC. The genes are TRBV6-6 and TRBJ2-5, with a weak D call TRBD2 (7 bases). The J call is uncertain, as TRBJ2-7 better fits the DNA end. The CDR3 sequence is 15 residues long. Germline V gene data show CDR1 as MNHNY and CDR2 as SVGAGI (reference sequence).

This clone was recorded only once. The rearrangement joins TRBV5-6 to TRBJ1-2; D remains unclear. From germline, CDR1 is SGHDT and CDR2 YYEEEE. There are 13 residues in the CDR3. With 3 bases removed from V and 5 bases from J, the gap between germline ends came to 11 bases. Here the CDR3 reads CASSSAAVYGYTF. The DNA of the CDR3 is TGTGCCAGCAGCTCGGCGGCGGTTTATGGCTACACCTTC.

The V call is TRBV10-3, the J call TRBJ1-2; D may be TRBD1 (6 bases). There are 12 residues in the CDR3. Trimming stripped 2 bases from V and 6 bases from J, with 7 bases between. CDR1 is ENHRY, CDR2 SYGVKD, per germline. CDR3 amino acids: CAISEQGNGYTF. The CDR3 DNA follows: TGTGCCATCAGTGAGCAGGGGAATGGCTACACCTTC.

V is TRBV7-8 and J is TRBJ2-1; D remains unclear. The CDR3 runs to 14 residues. V was cut by 5 bases and J by 0 bases, with 8 bases left in between. Germline CDR1 and CDR2: SGHVS and FQNEAQ. CDR3 in amino acids: CASSKGLSYNEQFF. The CDR3 nucleotides read TGTGCCAGCAGCAAGGGCCTCTCCTACAATGAGCAGTTCTTC.

V is TRBV5-4 and J is TRBJ1-5; 9 bases map to TRBD1. The ends lost 7 bases at V and 2 bases at J; junction bases unmatched: 16. Germline V gene sequence: CDR1 SGHNT, CDR2 YYREEE (reference sequence). The CDR3 runs to 18 residues. DNA for the CDR3: TGTGCCAGCTCGAATCCGGGACAGGGAAACTCTGGCAATCAGCCCCAGCATTTT. Amino acid sequence: CASSNPGQGNSGNQPQHF. Variable domain in full (rest from reference TRBV5-4 and TRBJ1-5): ETGVTQSPTHLIKTRGQQVTLRCSSQSGHNTVSWYQQALGQGPQFIFQYYREEENGRGNFPPRFSGLQFPNYSSELNVNALELDDSALYLCASSNPGQGNSGNQPQHFGDGTRLSIL.

The chain combines TRBV4-2 with TRBJ2-3; possibly TRBD1 for D (5 bases). Germline V CDR1 and CDR2: LGHNA, YNFKEQ. V lost 11 bases and J lost 1, with 16 bases in between. The CDR3 totals 14 residues. Here the CDR3 DNA reads TGTGCCGGAGCATCGTCAGGGCGCACAGATACGCAGTATTTT. It specifies CAGASSGRTDTQYF.

The J gene is TRBJ2-5, the V gene TRBV9; the D is unclear. The J call is doubtful: the DNA matches TRBJ2-7 better. The CDR3 extends over 12 amino acids. Per germline, CDR1 SGDLS and CDR2 YYNGEE. The CDR3 nucleotides read TGTGCCAGCAGCGCCCCGGGCTACGAGCAGTACTTC. This sequence encodes CASSAPGYEQYF.

V gene TRBV30 combines with J gene TRBJ1-3; tentatively, D is TRBD1 (5 bases). CDR3 length equals 14 residues. V lost 3 bases to trimming and J lost 0 bases, with 9 bases between them. Germline V gene data show CDR1 as GTSNPN and CDR2 as SVGIG (reference sequence). Here the CDR3 reads CAWRMTVSGNTIYF. In nucleotides, the CDR3 is TGTGCCTGGAGGATGACAGTCTCTGGAAACACCATATATTTT. Full variable domain (rest looked up from reference TRBV30 and TRBJ1-3): SQTIHQWPATLVQPVGSPLSLECTVEGTSNPNLYWYRQAAGRGLQLLFYSVGIGQISSEVPQNLSASRPQDRQFILSSKKLLLSDSGFYLCAWRMTVSGNTIYFGEGSWLTVV.

The chain has TRBV11-1 and TRBJ2-7; maybe TRBD2 (5 bases). This CDR3 contains 13 residues. Trimming shortened V by 1 base and J by 6 bases, and 10 bases separated the two germline ends. Per the germline V gene, CDR1 is SGHAT and CDR2 is FQDESV (reference sequence). CDR3 sequence reads: CASSLGTAGEQYF. CDR3 sequence (DNA): TGTGCCAGCAGCTTAGGCACTGCGGGCGAGCAGTACTTC.

V usage is TRBV11-2 and J usage is TRBJ1-2; a weak D match, TRBD1 (5 bases). The V and J ends lost 3 bases and 1 base respectively, with 15 bases between them. CDR1 SGHAT and CDR2 FQNNGV come from the germline V gene. The CDR3 contains 16 residues. CDR3 bases: TGTGCCAGCAGCTTCTCGGGGGATCCTGGTAACTATGGCTACACCTTC. Residues: CASSFSGDPGNYGYTF.

A word on this clone: At one boundary the junction diverges from the germline segment, which might be a read error. The chain is built from TRBV7-7 and TRBJ2-3; 9 bases agree with TRBD1. Germline-derived CDR1 and CDR2 are SSHAT and FNYEAQ (reference sequence). The CDR3 totals 16 residues. The CDR3, as DNA: TGTGCTAGCAGCTTGGGGACAGGGCCGTCCACAGATACGCAGTATTTT. Translation gives CASSLGTGPSTDTQYF.

This chain joins TRBV7-9 and TRBJ1-5; TRBD1 matches at 10 bases. The ends lost 6 bases at V and 3 bases at J; junction bases unmatched: 5. CDR1 and CDR2 from the germline V gene are SEHNR and FQNEAQ (reference sequence). This CDR3 region has 15 residues. For the CDR3, the DNA is TGTGCCAGCAGTACCGGGACAGGGGACAATCAGCCCCAGCATTTT. Its translation is CASSTGTGDNQPQHF.

This clone was seen only once. The V and J genes are TRBV9 and TRBJ2-7; 10 nucleotides line up with TRBD1. The trim removed 7 bases at V and 5 bases at J, leaving 6 bases unmatched. The germline CDR1 and CDR2 sequences are SGDLS and YYNGEE. The CDR3 contains 13 residues. The CDR3 is CASGTGVNHEQYF. The DNA of the CDR3 is TGTGCCAGCGGGACAGGGGTAAACCACGAGCAGTACTTC. The full variable domain, its missing parts supplied by reference TRBV9 and TRBJ2-7, is DSGVTQTPKHLITATGQRVTLRCSPRSGDLSVYWYQQSLDQGLQFLIQYYNGEERAKGNILERFSAQQFPDLHSELNLSSLELGDSALYFCASGTGVNHEQYFGPGTRLTVT.

CDR3 protein: CATSRELGDTGELFF. The CDR3 DNA sequence: TGTGCCACCAGCAGAGAACTCGGCGACACCGGGGAGCTGTTTTTT. V gene TRBV15 combines with J gene TRBJ2-2, with unresolved D. Deletions cut 0 bases from V and 3 bases from J, with 8 bases between. In germline, CDR1 is LNHNV, CDR2 YYDKDF (reference sequence). The CDR3 is 15 amino acids.

CDR3 loop: CASPSRNMEEKLFF. The CDR3 DNA sequence: TGCGCCAGCCCGTCCCGTAACATGGAAGAAAAACTGTTTTTT. The V and J genes are TRBV10-2 and TRBJ1-4; D ambiguous. With 8 bases removed from V and 8 bases from J, the gap between germline ends came to 18 bases. The germline gives CDR1 WSHSY, CDR2 SAAADI. The CDR3 is made up of 14 amino acids.

The chain carries TRBV6-5 and TRBJ2-7, with no clear D. Per germline, CDR1 MNHEY and CDR2 SVGAGI. CDR3 length equals 13 residues. V lost 3 bases to trimming and J lost 1 base, with 7 bases between them. The CDR3 loop is CASSYLGSYEQYF. The CDR3 DNA reads as TGTGCCAGCAGTTATCTCGGGTCCTACGAGCAGTACTTC.

The V and J genes are TRBV6-5 and TRBJ1-3, with D possibly matching TRBD1 (6 bases). The length of the CDR3 is 15 residues. V dropped 6 bases and J dropped 0 bases, with 12 bases sitting between them. Germline V CDR1 and CDR2: MNHEY, SVGAGI. The CDR3 DNA sequence: TGTGCCAGCAGAAGACAGGCGAGCTCTGGAAACACCATATATTTT. It is translated as CASRRQASSGNTIYF.